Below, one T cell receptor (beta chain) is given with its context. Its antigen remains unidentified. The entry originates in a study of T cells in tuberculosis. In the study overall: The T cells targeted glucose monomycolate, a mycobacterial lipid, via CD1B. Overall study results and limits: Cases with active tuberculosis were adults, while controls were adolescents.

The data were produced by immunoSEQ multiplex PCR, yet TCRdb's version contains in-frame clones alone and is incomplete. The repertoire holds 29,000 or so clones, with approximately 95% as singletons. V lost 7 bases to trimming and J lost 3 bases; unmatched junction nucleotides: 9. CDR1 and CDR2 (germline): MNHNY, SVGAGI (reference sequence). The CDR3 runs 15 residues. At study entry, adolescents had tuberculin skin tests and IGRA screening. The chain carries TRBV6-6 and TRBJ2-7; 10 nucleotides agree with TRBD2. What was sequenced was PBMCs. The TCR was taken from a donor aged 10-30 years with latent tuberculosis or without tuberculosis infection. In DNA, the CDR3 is TGTGCCAGCACCTATATAGCGGGGGGACTCTACGAGCAGTACTTC. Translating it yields CASTYIAGGLYEQYF.